The entry below describes one T cell receptor (beta chain). This entry belongs to a study of blood T cell repertoires in COVID-19. On the study more broadly: The United States, Italy and Spain were the sources of the acute and convalescent COVID-19 samples. In each case, the material was cDNA or gDNA derived from T cells, B-cell-depleted T cells, or PBMCs.

The authors' processing: Amplifying reference gene primers gave estimates of nucleated cell counts. Repertoires were generated with immunoSEQ multiplex PCR, while TCRdb's copy carries only in-frame clones and drops some. V, J and clone size were drawn from that table, and D and trimming were deduced from the DNA. The table records about 28,000 clones, roughly 80% of them present only once. There are 15 residues in the CDR3. The V end lost 5 bases, the J end lost 2 bases, and 17 bases lay between the germline ends. Germline V lookup: CDR1 GTSNPN, CDR2 SVGIG (reference sequence). The sequencing sample was made of peripheral blood. The TCR comes from a woman aged 55-70 years with acute or convalescent COVID-19. The V and J genes are TRBV30 and TRBJ2-3; D is uncertain. The CDR3: CAWARQELFTDTQYF. CDR3 nucleotides: TGTGCCTGGGCCCGGCAGGAACTCTTCACAGATACGCAGTATTTT.